This entry features one T cell receptor beta chain sequence. Looked up from germline, CDR1 is SGHDT and CDR2 is YYEEEE. V gave up 1 base and J gave up 1 base, with 8 bases separating them. The CDR3 is 14 residues long. Expressed TCRB transcripts were sequenced because the isolated RNA had all been reverse transcribed beforehand. TCRdb's copy holds only in-frame clones and misses some; the assay was immunoSEQ multiplex PCR. This sample yields about 150,000 clones, of which around 8.5% are seen a single time; about 0.6% belongs to the top ten. The data were obtained in a study of beta chain features in type 1 diabetes. Purity above 95% was achieved in all sorted populations.

The sequenced sample consisted of central memory CD4+ T cells from blood. The TCR comes from a man younger than 35 in good health. The V gene is TRBV5-6, the J gene TRBJ1-2; D gene ambiguous. This chain's CDR3 is CASSLPVVNYGYTF. The CDR3 region has the DNA TGTGCCAGCAGCTTGCCGGTAGTTAACTATGGCTACACCTTC.